The text below deals with one TCR beta chain. The data originate from a study of OX40 agonist ivuxolimab in advanced cancers. Study information: Mean age roughly 65 years, range roughly 23 to 79; just over 80% male. The study reported partial responses in three patients: one hepatocellular carcinoma, two cutaneous melanoma.

V lost 3 bases, J lost 2 bases, and 3 bases stayed unmatched. The CDR3 runs to 16 residues. The germline gives CDR1 KGHSH, CDR2 LQKENI. The repertoire was sequenced with immunoSEQ multiplex PCR; TCRdb's copy has only in-frame clones and lacks some. The sample consists of around 76,000 clones, approximately 78% of them appearing once. This specimen consisted of CD4+ or CD8+ T cells sorted from blood, obtained in a trial of the OX40 agonist ivuxolimab. The chain is built from TRBV18 and TRBJ2-5; 13 nucleotides match TRBD2. The TCR originated in an adult with an advanced solid tumor such as melanoma, head and neck, liver or kidney cancer. The CDR3 region is CASSPGLAGDQETQYF. The CDR3 bases are TGTGCCAGCTCACCCGGACTAGCGGGAGATCAAGAGACCCAGTACTTC.